This TCR beta chain came from a study of T cells after yellow fever vaccination. Whole-study findings and limits: Among primary-vaccination clones, most reappeared after the booster, at 96% for CD4 and around 90% for CD8.

In germline, CDR1 is SGHTA, CDR2 FQGNSA. The CDR3 extends over 14 amino acids. V gave up 0 bases and J gave up 7 bases, with 13 bases separating them. The study made its TCR cDNA through 5'RACE template switching. That step introduced a universal primer site along with UMIs. A single record per CDR3 protein comes from TCRdb applying MiXCR to the 5' RACE reads. The sample shows about 300,000 distinct CDR3 sequences, 6.8% of them seen only once. As to this clonotype: Antigen: not known.

The specimen was PBMCs, collected about 41 days after the first yellow fever vaccination. The V call is TRBV7-2, the J call TRBJ2-7; possible D gene TRBD1, 5 bases. The clonotype originates from a man between 18 and 35 years old who received the YFV17D yellow fever vaccine. The CDR3 DNA is TGTGCCAGCAGCTTAGCGCGATGGGGCGGTGAGCAGTACTTC. Translation gives CASSLARWGGEQYF. Looking up the rest from reference TRBV7-2 and TRBJ2-7 gives the full variable domain: GAGVSQSPSNKVTEKGKDVELRCDPISGHTALYWYRQSLGQGLEFLIYFQGNSAPDKSGLPSDRFSAERTGGSVSTLTIQRTQQEDSAVYLCASSLARWGGEQYFGPGTRLTVT.